The 25 T cell receptor beta chains below were found in one sample sequenced in a study of human T cells and chemical hapten exposure. The time point was: patch test 1, 2 weeks after DPC sensitization. Treatment here: therapeutic diphenylcyclopropenone sensitization with weekly scalp DPC. TCRdb called the RACE reads again in MiXCR, with one record for every CDR3 protein. This sample has approximately 80,000 distinct CDR3 sequences, with over 6% found just once. This material consisted of whole blood, taken in connection with sensitization to the hapten diphenylcyclopropenone (DPC). The receptor source for this set is a woman in her thirties with alopecia areata. Some clones in this sample may be carry-over from other donors' samples.

In this sample, this clonotype turned up a few times. The chain combines TRBV5-5 with TRBJ2-6; D is perhaps TRBD1 (6 bases). CDR1 and CDR2 (germline): SGHKS, YYEKEE (reference sequence). Trimming shortened V by 4 bases and J by 1 base, and 18 bases separated the two germline ends. The CDR3 has 18 residues. The CDR3, as DNA: TGTGCCAGCAGCAACGGACCGACAGGTCAATCTGGGGCCAACGTCCTGACTTTC. Translating gives CASSNGPTGQSGANVLTF.

The V and J genes are TRBV30 and TRBJ1-2; D might be TRBD1 (6 bases). The CDR3 runs 13 residues. CDR1 GTSNPN and CDR2 SVGIG come from the germline V gene (reference sequence). The V end lost 3 bases, the J end lost 4 bases, and 12 bases lay between the germline ends. CDR3 DNA: TGTGCCTGGAGGCTAACAGGGATCTATGGCTACACCTTC. Translated, it gives CAWRLTGIYGYTF.

This clonotype was counted only a few times. This sequence joins TRBV5-1 and TRBJ2-3; TRBD2 matches 9 bases. The length of the CDR3 is 18 residues. J lost 0 bases, V lost 0 bases, and 8 bases had no gene match. Germline lookup yields CDR1 SGHRS and CDR2 YFSETQ. The CDR3 reads CASSLGALSGGSTDTQYF. The CDR3, as DNA: TGCGCCAGCAGCTTGGGCGCCTTGAGCGGGGGGAGCACAGATACGCAGTATTTT.

At least ten counts were recorded for this clonotype. The chain carries TRBV11-2 and TRBJ1-1, with D hard to call. The V end lost 2 bases, the J end lost 1 base, and 5 bases lay between the germline ends. Germline CDR1 is SGHAT and CDR2 is FQNNGV. This CDR3 is 13 amino acids long. The CDR3 is CASSLWGNTEAFF. The DNA of the CDR3 is TGTGCCAGCAGCTTATGGGGGAACACTGAAGCTTTCTTT.

This clonotype was detected many times. One end of the junction is discordant with germline, which a read error may explain. This sequence joins TRBV6-5 and TRBJ1-1, with TRBD1 matching 7 bases. Germline V lookup: CDR1 MNHEY, CDR2 SVGAGI. CDR3 size: 12 residues. DNA for the CDR3: TGTGCCAGCAGTTACTCAGGGGGCGTTGCGATCTTT. This gives the protein CASSYSGGVAIF.

At least ten counts were recorded for this clonotype. The chain has TRBV27 and TRBJ1-2; D possibly corresponds to TRBD1 (6 bases). CDR1 is MNHEY and CDR2 is SMNVEV in the germline V gene (reference sequence). There are 14 residues in the CDR3. V was shortened by 3 bases and J by 6 bases, with 14 bases between the two germline ends. The CDR3 DNA reads as TGTGCCAGCAGTTTTTCTCGCGGGACAAATGGCTACACCTTC. Translation: CASSFSRGTNGYTF.

This clonotype was observed at least ten times. The chain employs TRBV20-1 and TRBJ1-6; a weak D match, TRBD1 (5 bases). V lost 0 bases and J 10 bases, leaving 13 bases between the germline ends. This CDR3 is built from 14 residues. The V gene's germline CDR1 is DFQATT and CDR2 SNEGSKA (reference sequence). CDR3 DNA: TGCAGTGCTAGAGATGGGGCTCAATGGTCACCCCTCCACTTT. This sequence encodes CSARDGAQWSPLHF.

This clonotype turned up a few times. CDR3 in amino acids: CASSQKGASNQPQHF. Written as DNA, the CDR3 is TGTGCCAGCAGCCAAAAGGGGGCCAGCAATCAGCCCCAGCATTTT. The chain uses TRBV3-1 and TRBJ1-5, with 7 positions matching TRBD1. The junction had 2 bases not matched to a gene; V was cut back by 2 bases and J by 1 base. Germline V gene sequence: CDR1 LGHDT, CDR2 YNNKEL (reference sequence). This CDR3 is built from 15 residues. Combining the CDR3 with reference TRBV3-1 and TRBJ1-5 gives the whole variable domain DTAVSQTPKYLVTQMGNDKSIKCEQNLGHDTMYWYKQDSKKFLKIMFSYNNKELIINETVPNRFSPKSPDKAHLNLHINSLELGDSAVYFCASSQKGASNQPQHFGDGTRLSIL.

This clonotype came up many times. The chain combines TRBV20-1 with TRBJ1-4; no clear D gene. CDR1 and CDR2 (germline): DFQATT, SNEGSKA (reference sequence). CDR3 length: 14 amino acids. The V end was cut by 0 bases, the J end by 5 bases, with 10 bases between. Here the CDR3 reads CSAREVRRNEKLFF. The CDR3 DNA reads TGCAGTGCTAGAGAGGTCCGTAGAAATGAAAAACTGTTTTTT.

The table lists this clonotype with a count of one. Since a much larger clone is just one base distant, this may be a read error. The V call is TRBV4-1, the J call TRBJ2-4, with 10 bases aligning to TRBD1. J lost 3 bases, V lost 2 bases, and 16 bases had no gene match. Germline V CDR1 and CDR2: MGHRA, YSYEKL. The CDR3 contains 20 residues. The CDR3 is CASSQHGQGDPCFGKNIQYF. CDR3 nucleotides: TGCGCCAGCAGCCAACATGGACAGGGGGACCCGTGTTTCGGCAAAAACATTCAGTACTTC.

This clonotype came up many times. The chain uses TRBV6-5 and TRBJ1-2, with 9 bases that match TRBD1. Germline CDR1 MNHEY, CDR2 SVGAGI. CDR3 length equals 14 residues. Trimming at V came to 4 bases and at J to 4 bases, leaving 4 bases not matched to a gene. CDR3 sequence: CASSWTGDGYGYTF. The CDR3 nucleotides are TGTGCCAGCAGTTGGACAGGGGACGGCTATGGCTACACCTTC.

This clonotype was seen many times. This chain links TRBV7-9 with TRBJ2-2; 8 positions match TRBD1. The CDR3 contains 17 residues. The germline V gene encodes CDR1 SEHNR and CDR2 FQNEAQ (reference sequence). V lost 4 bases to trimming and J lost 1 base; unmatched junction nucleotides: 8. The CDR3 nucleotides read TGTGCCAGCAGCTCCGAAGGACAGGGAGAGAACACCGGGGAGCTGTTTTTT. Translation: CASSSEGQGENTGELFF.

The gene calls are TRBV7-8 and TRBJ1-6; D is undetermined. Trimming cost V 2 bases and J 9 bases, with 11 bases left between them. This CDR3 spans 14 amino acids. CDR1 is SGHVS and CDR2 is FQNEAQ in the germline V gene. Here the CDR3 DNA reads TGTGCCAGCAGCTTAATGGGAAGAGGTTCACCCCTCCACTTT. Translation gives CASSLMGRGSPLHF.

In this sample, this clonotype turned up many times. The V gene is TRBV20-1, the J gene TRBJ2-3; TRBD2 agrees at 9 bases. V lost 3 bases to trimming and J lost 1 base; unmatched junction nucleotides: 8. The CDR3 spans 16 residues. Germline V gene data show CDR1 as DFQATT and CDR2 as SNEGSKA (reference sequence). The CDR3 spells CSASPNSGGRTDTQYF. As DNA, the CDR3 is TGCAGTGCTAGTCCCAATAGCGGGGGACGCACAGATACGCAGTATTTT.

This clonotype was found many times. The chain joins TRBV12-3 or TRBV12-4 to TRBJ1-2; D perhaps matches TRBD1 (5 bases). The V and J ends lost 5 bases and 8 bases respectively, with 15 bases between them. This CDR3 is built from 13 residues. CDR3 sequence: CASSRGTGSGYTF. CDR3 nucleotides: TGTGCCAGCAGTAGGGGTACGGGGAGCGGCTACACCTTC.

This clonotype was counted many times. CDR3 protein: CASSNRGQRNTEAFF. The CDR3 coding sequence is TGTGCCAGCAGCAACAGGGGGCAGAGGAACACTGAAGCTTTCTTT. The chain recombines TRBV5-4 with TRBJ1-1; TRBD1 matches 9 bases. Germline V gene sequence: CDR1 SGHNT, CDR2 YYREEE (reference sequence). V was pared by 4 bases and J by 1 base, with 5 bases of the junction left unmatched. The CDR3 contains 15 residues.

This clonotype occurred a few times. The chain couples TRBV7-6 to TRBJ1-1, with D tentatively TRBD1 (5 bases). Germline V lookup: CDR1 SGHVS, CDR2 FNYEAQ. V lost 0 bases to trimming and J lost 3 bases, with 11 bases between them. This CDR3 is 15 amino acids long. The DNA for the CDR3 is TGTGCCAGCAGCTTAGCTCAGGGTGGGCACACTGAAGCTTTCTTT. Its translation is CASSLAQGGHTEAFF. Drawing the rest from reference TRBV7-6 and TRBJ1-1, the complete variable domain is GAGVSQSPRYKVTKRGQDVALRCDPISGHVSLYWYRQALGQGPEFLTYFNYEAQQDKSGLPNDRFSAERPEGSISTLTIQRTEQRDSAMYRCASSLAQGGHTEAFFGQGTRLTVV.

The V gene is TRBV6-6, the J gene TRBJ2-4, with TRBD1 identical over 7 bases. The CDR3 sequence is 14 residues long. With 7 bases clipped from V and 5 bases from J, the junction kept 8 bases outside the gene matches. Germline CDR1 is MNHNY and CDR2 is SVGAGI (reference sequence). CDR3 protein: CASTWGTVENIQYF. The CDR3 bases are TGTGCCAGCACCTGGGGGACAGTCGAAAACATTCAGTACTTC.

This clonotype was picked up many times. The chain carries TRBV7-9 and TRBJ2-7; TRBD1 matches at 7 bases. CDR3 size: 14 residues. Germline CDR1 and CDR2: SEHNR and FQNEAQ (reference sequence). Germline trimming cut 5 bases from V and 3 bases from J; bases unmatched to any gene: 7. For the CDR3, the DNA is TGTGCCAGCAGCCGTTATACAGGGGACTACGAGCAGTACTTC. This codes for CASSRYTGDYEQYF.

The V call is TRBV5-1, the J call TRBJ2-2; D possibly matches TRBD1 or TRBD2 (5 bases each). This CDR3 comprises 15 residues. The V gene lost 5 bases and the J gene lost 2 bases, with 13 bases spanning the gap. Germline V gene data show CDR1 as SGHRS and CDR2 as YFSETQ. Here the CDR3 DNA reads TGCGCCAGCAGACCCGGGACCAGTAACACCGGGGAGCTGTTTTTT. As protein: CASRPGTSNTGELFF. The full variable domain, completed using reference TRBV5-1 and TRBJ2-2, is KAGVTQTPRYLIKTRGQQVTLSCSPISGHRSVSWYQQTPGQGLQFLFEYFSETQRNKGNFPGRFSGRQFSNSRSEMNVSTLELGDSALYLCASRPGTSNTGELFFGEGSRLTVL.

This clonotype has more than one count but fewer than ten. This chain joins TRBV29-1 and TRBJ2-7, with TRBD2 as a possible D gene (5 bases). V was cut by 5 bases and J by 0 bases, with 14 bases left in between. Germline CDR1 and CDR2: SQVTM and ANQGSEA. The CDR3 contains 14 residues. CDR3 sequence: CSVSRATSSYEQYF. CDR3 nucleotide sequence: TGCAGCGTTTCACGAGCAACTAGCTCCTACGAGCAGTACTTC.

By sample share, this clonotype is medium-sized. The chain has TRBV12-5 and TRBJ2-7, with D perhaps matching TRBD1 (6 bases). The CDR3 has 15 residues. Trimming pared 5 bases from V and 1 base from J, leaving 15 bases between. CDR1 is LGHNT, CDR2 FRNRAP, per germline. The CDR3 bases are TGTGCTAGTGGTCGGTCGGGACAATATTCCTACGAGCAGTACTTC. This translates into CASGRSGQYSYEQYF.

This clonotype was recorded many times. CDR3 DNA: TGTGCCAGCAGCCAAGGAGTCGGAGCTTATGGCTACACCTTC. Translating gives CASSQGVGAYGYTF. This chain links TRBV3-1 with TRBJ1-2; D not certain. Germline assignment: CDR1 LGHDT and CDR2 YNNKEL (reference sequence). V dropped 1 base and J dropped 5 bases, with 11 bases sitting between them. There are 14 residues in the CDR3.

The V and J genes are TRBV18 and TRBJ2-1, with 7 bases identical to TRBD2. The CDR3 length is 13 residues. Unmatched junction bases numbered 2, after V lost 3 bases and J lost 6 bases. Germline-derived CDR1 and CDR2 are KGHSH and LQKENI. The CDR3 region is CASSPGLFNEQFF. The CDR3 DNA reads TGTGCCAGCTCACCGGGACTATTCAATGAGCAGTTCTTC.

This clonotype was picked up a small number of times. The J gene is TRBJ2-6, the V gene TRBV3-1, with D possibly matching TRBD2 (6 bases). The V end lost 0 bases, the J end lost 7 bases, and 7 bases lay between the germline ends. This CDR3 spans 14 amino acids. From germline, CDR1 is LGHDT and CDR2 YNNKEL (reference sequence). CDR3 DNA: TGTGCCAGCAGCCAAGAGACTAGAGCCAACGTCCTGACTTTC. Its protein product is CASSQETRANVLTF.